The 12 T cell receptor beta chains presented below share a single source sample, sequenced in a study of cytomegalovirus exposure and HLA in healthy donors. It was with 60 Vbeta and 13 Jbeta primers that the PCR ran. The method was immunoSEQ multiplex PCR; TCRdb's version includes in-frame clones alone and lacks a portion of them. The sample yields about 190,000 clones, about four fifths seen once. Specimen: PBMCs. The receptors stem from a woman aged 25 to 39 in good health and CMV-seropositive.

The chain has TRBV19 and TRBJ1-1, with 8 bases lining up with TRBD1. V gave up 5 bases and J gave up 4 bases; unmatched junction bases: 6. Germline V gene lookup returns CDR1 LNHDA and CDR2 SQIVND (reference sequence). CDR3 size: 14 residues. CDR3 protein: CASSPQGAGTEAFF. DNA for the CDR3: TGTGCCAGTAGTCCCCAGGGGGCTGGCACTGAAGCTTTCTTT.

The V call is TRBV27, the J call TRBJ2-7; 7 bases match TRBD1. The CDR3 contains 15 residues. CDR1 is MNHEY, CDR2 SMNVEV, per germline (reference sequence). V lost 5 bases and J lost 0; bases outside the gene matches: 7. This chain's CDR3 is CASSPRGQNSYEQYF. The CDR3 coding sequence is TGTGCCAGCAGTCCCCGGGGACAGAACTCCTACGAGCAGTACTTC.

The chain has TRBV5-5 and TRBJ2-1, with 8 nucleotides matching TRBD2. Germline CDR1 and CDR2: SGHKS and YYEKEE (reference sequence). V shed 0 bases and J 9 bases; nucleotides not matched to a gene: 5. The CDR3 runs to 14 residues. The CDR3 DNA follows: TGTGCCAGCAGCTTGGACACCCTAGCGGGTGAGCAGTTCTTC. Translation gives CASSLDTLAGEQFF. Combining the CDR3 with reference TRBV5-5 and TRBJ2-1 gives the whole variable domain DAGVTQSPTHLIKTRGQQVTLRCSPISGHKSVSWYQQVLGQGPQFIFQYYEKEERGRGNFPDRFSARQFPNYSSELNVNALLLGDSALYLCASSLDTLAGEQFFGPGTRLTVL.

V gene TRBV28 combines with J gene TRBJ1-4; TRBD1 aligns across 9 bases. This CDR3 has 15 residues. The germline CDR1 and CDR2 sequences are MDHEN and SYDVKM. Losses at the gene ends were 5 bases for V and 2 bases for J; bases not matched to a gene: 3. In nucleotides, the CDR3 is TGTGCCAGCAGTATCACAGGGGGCACTAATGAAAAACTGTTTTTT. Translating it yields CASSITGGTNEKLFF.

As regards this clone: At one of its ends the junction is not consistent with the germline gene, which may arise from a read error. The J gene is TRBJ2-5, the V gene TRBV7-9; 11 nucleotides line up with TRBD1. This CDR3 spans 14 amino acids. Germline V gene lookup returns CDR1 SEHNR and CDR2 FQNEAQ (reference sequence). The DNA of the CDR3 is TGTGCCAGCAGCGCCGGACAGGGGGCACTCCCCGGAAACTTC. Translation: CASSAGQGALPGNF.

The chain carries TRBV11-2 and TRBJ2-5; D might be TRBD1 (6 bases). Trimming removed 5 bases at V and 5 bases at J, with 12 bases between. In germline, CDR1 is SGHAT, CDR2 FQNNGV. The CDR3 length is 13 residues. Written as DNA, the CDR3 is TGTGCCAGCAGCAAGACAGGCCAGGAGACCCAGTACTTC. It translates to CASSKTGQETQYF.

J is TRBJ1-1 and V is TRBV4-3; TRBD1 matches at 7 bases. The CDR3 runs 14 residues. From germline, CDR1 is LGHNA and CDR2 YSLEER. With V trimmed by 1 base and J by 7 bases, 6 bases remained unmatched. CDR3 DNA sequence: TGCGCCAGCAGCCAAGGAGGGGGCCGCGGTGAAGCTTTCTTT. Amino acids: CASSQGGGRGEAFF.

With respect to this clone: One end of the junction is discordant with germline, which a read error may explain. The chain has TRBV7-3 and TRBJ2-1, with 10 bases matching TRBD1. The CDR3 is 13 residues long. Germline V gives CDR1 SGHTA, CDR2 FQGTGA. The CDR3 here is CPRRTGGYNEQFF. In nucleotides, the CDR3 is TGCCCTCGGAGGACAGGGGGCTACAATGAGCAGTTCTTC.

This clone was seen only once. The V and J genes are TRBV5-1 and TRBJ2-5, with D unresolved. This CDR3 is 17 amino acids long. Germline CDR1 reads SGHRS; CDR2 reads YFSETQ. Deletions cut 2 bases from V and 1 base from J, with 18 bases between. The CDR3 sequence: CASSFLTGSQSQETQYF. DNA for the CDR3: TGCGCCAGCAGCTTCCTCACCGGGTCCCAATCCCAAGAGACCCAGTACTTC. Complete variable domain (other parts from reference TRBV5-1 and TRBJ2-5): KAGVTQTPRYLIKTRGQQVTLSCSPISGHRSVSWYQQTPGQGLQFLFEYFSETQRNKGNFPGRFSGRQFSNSRSEMNVSTLELGDSALYLCASSFLTGSQSQETQYFGPGTRLLVL.

The CDR3 bases are TGTGCCAGCTCACCCCTACGGGGGATGAACACTGAAGCTTTCTTT. It is translated as CASSPLRGMNTEAFF. J is TRBJ1-1 and V is TRBV18, with TRBD1 as a possible D gene (5 bases). CDR3 length: 15 residues. V lost 3 bases and J lost 0, with 11 bases in between. Germline lookup yields CDR1 KGHSH and CDR2 LQKENI.

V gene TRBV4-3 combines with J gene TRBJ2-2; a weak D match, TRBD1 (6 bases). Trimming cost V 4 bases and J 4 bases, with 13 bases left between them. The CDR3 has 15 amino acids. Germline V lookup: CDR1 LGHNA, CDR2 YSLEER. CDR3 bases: TGCGCCAGCAGCCCCCACAGGGTGACCACCGGGGAGCTGTTTTTT. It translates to CASSPHRVTTGELFF.

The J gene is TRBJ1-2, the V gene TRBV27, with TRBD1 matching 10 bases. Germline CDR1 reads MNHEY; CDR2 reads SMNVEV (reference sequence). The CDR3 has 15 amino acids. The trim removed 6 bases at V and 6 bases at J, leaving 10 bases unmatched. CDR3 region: CASSFRDRGRDGYTF. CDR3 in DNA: TGTGCCAGCAGCTTCCGGGACAGGGGTAGAGATGGCTACACCTTC.